The next 29 T cell receptor beta chains were all read from a single sample in a study of T cell changes during pregnancy in multiple sclerosis. Using immunoSEQ multiplex PCR, the repertoire was profiled, and TCRdb retains in-frame clones only, with some absent. The table lists under 55,000 clones, roughly 93% of them singletons. The input for sequencing was peripheral blood, taken in the second trimester of pregnancy. The receptors shown here come from a female donor with multiple sclerosis, enrolled in a pregnancy study.

V gene TRBV7-2 combines with J gene TRBJ2-1; D not certain. The germline V and J ends were trimmed by 4 bases and 6 bases, with 16 bases remaining between them. From germline, CDR1 is SGHTA and CDR2 FQGNSA. This CDR3 region has 15 residues. CDR3 DNA sequence: TGTGCCAGCAGCTCTCGATCCCTCTCGGGCAATGAGCAGTTCTTC. It specifies CASSSRSLSGNEQFF.

This sequence joins TRBV6-1 and TRBJ2-5; TRBD2 matches at 7 bases. The germline gives CDR1 MNHNS, CDR2 SASEGT. This CDR3 comprises 14 residues. The V and J ends lost 6 bases and 5 bases, in that order; junction bases with no gene match: 9. Written as DNA, the CDR3 is TGTGCCAGCAGGGAGACTAGCCTTCGGGAGACCCAGTACTTC. It is translated as CASRETSLRETQYF.

V gene TRBV19 combines with J gene TRBJ1-2; D remains ambiguous. V dropped 3 bases and J dropped 0 bases, with 8 bases sitting between them. CDR1 and CDR2 (germline): LNHDA, SQIVND (reference sequence). This CDR3 has 14 residues. The CDR3 is CASSMGGPNYGYTF. CDR3 DNA: TGTGCCAGTAGTATGGGAGGACCTAACTATGGCTACACCTTC. Looking up the rest from reference TRBV19 and TRBJ1-2 gives the full variable domain: DGGITQSPKYLFRKEGQNVTLSCEQNLNHDAMYWYRQDPGQGLRLIYYSQIVNDFQKGDIAEGYSVSREKKESFPLTVTSAQKNPTAFYLCASSMGGPNYGYTFGSGTRLTVV.

The chain uses TRBV2 and TRBJ2-3; possibly TRBD1 for D (6 bases). V lost 0 bases and J lost 11, with 15 bases in between. Germline V gives CDR1 SNHLY, CDR2 FYNNEI. There are 14 residues in the CDR3. The CDR3 sequence: CASSEALQGGLQYF. CDR3 bases: TGTGCCAGCAGTGAAGCGCTTCAAGGGGGTCTGCAGTATTTT.

The chain couples TRBV28 to TRBJ2-7; D possibly corresponds to TRBD1 (6 bases). The CDR3 runs to 17 residues. CDR1 and CDR2 (germline): MDHEN, SYDVKM. Trimming left V 4 bases short and J 2 bases short, with 21 bases between. CDR3 in DNA: TGTGCCAGCAGTTCCTGGAGCCTACAGGGTGAGGCCTACGAGCAGTACTTC. Its translation: CASSSWSLQGEAYEQYF.

V is TRBV28 and J is TRBJ1-1; D not certain. CDR1 is MDHEN and CDR2 is SYDVKM in the germline V gene. The CDR3 is 14 residues long. V was clipped by 2 bases and J by 3 bases, with 10 bases between them. CDR3 region: CASSLGGLDTEAFF. The DNA for the CDR3 is TGTGCCAGCAGTTTAGGAGGGTTGGACACTGAAGCTTTCTTT.

This clone was found once. V is TRBV5-8 and J is TRBJ1-6; tentative D call: TRBD1 (5 bases). CDR1 is SGHTS and CDR2 is YDEGEE in the germline V gene. The CDR3 is made up of 13 amino acids. V lost 5 bases and J lost 13, with 16 bases in between. The CDR3 nucleotides read TGTGCCAGCAGAAGGGACGCGGGGACCCCCCTCCACTTT. The encoded protein is CASRRDAGTPLHF.

The V gene is TRBV18, the J gene TRBJ2-7, with D unresolved. Per the germline V gene, CDR1 is KGHSH and CDR2 is LQKENI. The CDR3 runs to 13 residues. V dropped 4 bases and J dropped 4 bases, with 11 bases sitting between them. In DNA, the CDR3 is TGTGCCAGCTCACTCCAGTCGGAGTACGAGCAGTACTTC. It specifies CASSLQSEYEQYF.

The chain has TRBV11-1 and TRBJ2-5; D is possibly TRBD2 (7 bases). From germline, CDR1 is SGHAT and CDR2 FQDESV (reference sequence). Trimming cost V 5 bases and J 1 base, with 17 bases left between them. The CDR3 is 16 residues long. The CDR3 here is CASSPTWGGGQETQYF. CDR3 sequence (DNA): TGTGCCAGCAGCCCCACCTGGGGAGGGGGCCAAGAGACCCAGTACTTC.

The gene calls are TRBV29-1 and TRBJ1-2; 7 bases align to TRBD1. With 3 bases clipped from V and 4 bases from J, the junction kept 5 bases outside the gene matches. This CDR3 has 13 amino acids. Germline CDR1 reads SQVTM; CDR2 reads ANQGSEA. CDR3 protein: CSVDYRGGYGYTF. Written as DNA, the CDR3 is TGCAGCGTTGATTACAGGGGTGGCTATGGCTACACCTTC.

The chain links TRBV7-2 to TRBJ2-7; 7 bases map to TRBD1. V was clipped by 0 bases and J by 3 bases; unmatched bases: 5. Germline CDR1 is SGHTA and CDR2 is FQGNSA. The length of the CDR3 is 15 residues. In nucleotides, the CDR3 is TGTGCCAGCAGCTTAGCGGAGGACAGGTTCTACGAGCAGTACTTC. Its protein product is CASSLAEDRFYEQYF.

The rearrangement uses TRBV6-4 and TRBJ2-7, with 9 bases matching TRBD2. CDR3 size: 17 residues. With 0 bases clipped from V and 4 bases from J, the junction kept 10 bases outside the gene matches. Germline CDR1 and CDR2: MRHNA and SNTAGT. The CDR3 DNA reads as TGTGCCAGCAGTGACTCGACAACGCGGGAGGGTGAGTACGAGCAGTACTTC. The encoded protein is CASSDSTTREGEYEQYF.

The chain links TRBV18 to TRBJ1-3; D is ambiguous. Between the trimmed V and J ends, which lost 4 bases and 2 bases, there was a span of 9 bases. In germline, CDR1 is KGHSH, CDR2 LQKENI. This CDR3 is built from 14 residues. CDR3 in DNA: TGTGCCAGCTCACGGCAAACAACTGGAAACACCATATATTTT. Translation: CASSRQTTGNTIYF.

The V gene is TRBV27, the J gene TRBJ2-5, with 10 bases lining up with TRBD1. Germline values: CDR1 MNHEY, CDR2 SMNVEV (reference sequence). V lost 5 bases and J lost 5; bases outside the gene matches: 5. The CDR3 contains 14 residues. The chain's CDR3 is CASSMGQGWETQYF. CDR3 DNA: TGTGCCAGCAGTATGGGACAGGGGTGGGAGACCCAGTACTTC.

The rearrangement joins TRBV19 to TRBJ2-7, with D tentatively TRBD2 (5 bases). Between the trimmed V and J ends, which lost 6 bases and 5 bases, there was a span of 23 bases. Per the germline V gene, CDR1 is LNHDA and CDR2 is SQIVND (reference sequence). The CDR3 loop spans 16 amino acids. CDR3 sequence (DNA): TGTGCCAGTAGCCAAACGGGCTACGGGAAGCACCACGAGCAGTACTTC. Amino acids: CASSQTGYGKHHEQYF.

The chain carries TRBV19 and TRBJ2-1; 11 positions agree with TRBD2. V lost 3 bases, J lost 8 bases, and 9 bases stayed unmatched. CDR1 is LNHDA, CDR2 SQIVND, per germline (reference sequence). This CDR3 spans 16 amino acids. CDR3 sequence reads: CASSMFATSGIYEQFF. The DNA of the CDR3 is TGTGCCAGTAGTATGTTCGCGACTAGCGGGATCTATGAGCAGTTCTTC.

This sequence joins TRBV7-6 and TRBJ2-3; D gene ambiguous. V lost 2 bases, J lost 2 bases, and 20 bases lay in between. This CDR3 region has 18 residues. The V gene's germline CDR1 is SGHVS and CDR2 FNYEAQ. The CDR3 region is CASSLYYRVNTPTDTQYF. CDR3 coding DNA: TGTGCCAGCAGCTTATATTATCGGGTTAACACCCCCACAGATACGCAGTATTTT. Variable domain in full (rest from reference TRBV7-6 and TRBJ2-3): GAGVSQSPRYKVTKRGQDVALRCDPISGHVSLYWYRQALGQGPEFLTYFNYEAQQDKSGLPNDRFSAERPEGSISTLTIQRTEQRDSAMYRCASSLYYRVNTPTDTQYFGPGTRLTVL.

The genes are TRBV6-6 and TRBJ1-5, with no clear D. The ends were cut back, 7 bases at V and 0 bases at J, with 4 bases in the middle. Germline lookup yields CDR1 MNHNY and CDR2 SVGAGI (reference sequence). The CDR3 covers 12 residues. CDR3 DNA: TGTGCCAGCACCATTAGCAATCAGCCCCAGCATTTT. The encoded protein is CASTISNQPQHF.

The chain carries TRBV19 and TRBJ2-1, with 9 nucleotides matching TRBD2. The V gene's germline CDR1 is LNHDA and CDR2 SQIVND (reference sequence). Trimming took 5 bases from V and 7 from J; bases not matched to a gene: 12. The CDR3 spans 16 residues. The CDR3 region is CASSPRTSELGNEQFF. The CDR3 DNA is TGTGCCAGTAGTCCGCGGACTAGCGAGCTTGGGAATGAGCAGTTCTTC.

This chain joins TRBV11-3 and TRBJ1-1; TRBD1 might be the D (6 bases). The CDR3 is made up of 16 amino acids. Trimming pared 0 bases from V and 2 bases from J, leaving 13 bases between. CDR1 and CDR2 from the germline V gene are SGHNT and YENEEA. The DNA of the CDR3 is TGTGCCAGCAGCTTAGATGCGGACAGAGTAAACACTGAAGCTTTCTTT. This gives the protein CASSLDADRVNTEAFF.

The rearrangement links TRBV19 to TRBJ2-7, with TRBD2 matching over 9 bases. In germline, CDR1 is LNHDA, CDR2 SQIVND (reference sequence). This CDR3 is 15 amino acids long. V lost 3 bases, J lost 0 bases, and 3 bases stayed unmatched. The DNA for the CDR3 is TGTGCCAGTAGTATCACTAGCGGGTACTCCTACGAGCAGTACTTC. It specifies CASSITSGYSYEQYF.

The rearrangement links TRBV9 to TRBJ2-5; TRBD2 agrees at 7 bases. The germline V gene encodes CDR1 SGDLS and CDR2 YYNGEE. The CDR3 has 15 residues. J was trimmed by 5 bases and V by 4 bases; bases with no gene match: 11. CDR3 nucleotide sequence: TGTGCCAGCAGCCTAGGGTTTAGGGGAGGGGAGACCCAGTACTTC. Translated: CASSLGFRGGETQYF.

The chain carries TRBV5-4 and TRBJ1-2; the D gene is possibly TRBD1 (6 bases). There are 13 residues in the CDR3. V was trimmed by 0 bases and J by 4 bases, leaving 7 bases between them. Per germline, CDR1 SGHNT and CDR2 YYREEE (reference sequence). The CDR3 reads CASSLVGAYGYTF. The CDR3 nucleotides read TGTGCCAGCAGCTTGGTGGGGGCCTATGGCTACACCTTC.

The rearrangement links TRBV6-1 to TRBJ2-1; TRBD2 might be the D (6 bases). The germline V gene encodes CDR1 MNHNS and CDR2 SASEGT. The CDR3 sequence is 14 residues long. The germline V and J ends were trimmed by 4 bases and 3 bases, with 10 bases remaining between them. The CDR3 DNA reads TGTGCCAGCAGTGTTACGGGAGTCTACAATGAGCAGTTCTTC. This encodes CASSVTGVYNEQFF.

This clone has just one count. J is TRBJ2-5 and V is TRBV4-2; 14 bases agree with TRBD2. The CDR3 consists of 18 residues. With V trimmed by 1 base and J by 6 bases, 10 bases remained unmatched. Germline loops: CDR1 LGHNA, CDR2 YNFKEQ. The CDR3 spells CASSQGLAGGPVFQTQYF. The CDR3 coding sequence is TGTGCCAGCAGCCAAGGACTAGCGGGAGGGCCGGTATTTCAGACCCAGTACTTC.

The V and J genes are TRBV11-2 and TRBJ2-6; 9 bases are shared with TRBD1. With V trimmed by 1 base and J by 0 bases, 4 bases remained unmatched. The length of the CDR3 is 18 residues. Germline CDR1 is SGHAT and CDR2 is FQNNGV. In nucleotides, the CDR3 is TGTGCCAGCAGCTTAGTCCGGGACAGGGACTCTGGGGCCAACGTCCTGACTTTC. The encoded protein is CASSLVRDRDSGANVLTF.

The rearrangement uses TRBV28 and TRBJ2-1; 9 bases are shared with TRBD2. The CDR3 loop spans 16 amino acids. Trimming cost V 5 bases and J 7 bases; bases outside gene matches: 12. Germline CDR1 MDHEN, CDR2 SYDVKM. The CDR3 sequence is CASSIFSVAGANEQFF. CDR3 nucleotides: TGTGCCAGCAGTATCTTTTCGGTAGCGGGAGCGAATGAGCAGTTCTTC. The full variable domain, rest sourced from reference TRBV28 and TRBJ2-1, is DVKVTQSSRYLVKRTGEKVFLECVQDMDHENMFWYRQDPGLGLRLIYFSYDVKMKEKGDIPEGYSVSREKKERFSLILESASTNQTSMYLCASSIFSVAGANEQFFGPGTRLTVL.

CDR3 region: CASSYREGAEAFF. Here the CDR3 DNA reads TGTGCCAGCAGTTACAGGGAGGGAGCTGAAGCTTTCTTT. The chain joins TRBV25-1 to TRBJ1-1; perhaps TRBD1 as D (6 bases). Germline V CDR1 and CDR2: MGHDK, SYGVNS. The CDR3 extends over 13 amino acids. Between the trimmed V and J ends, which lost 5 bases and 6 bases, there was a span of 13 bases.

The chain combines TRBV9 with TRBJ1-3; 7 nucleotides match TRBD1. V shed 2 bases, J shed 1 base, and the junction held 0 bases outside the gene matches. CDR3 length equals 14 residues. Germline V gives CDR1 SGDLS, CDR2 YYNGEE. The CDR3 reads CASSVTGSGNTIYF. The CDR3 DNA reads as TGTGCCAGCAGCGTGACAGGGTCTGGAAACACCATATATTTT.